Listed here are 7 T cell receptor beta chains from one sample, sequenced in a study of graft-versus-host responses after intestinal transplantation. TCRdb's table, derived via immunoSEQ multiplex PCR, lists solely in-frame clones and lacks some. The sample holds about 98,000 clones, about 84% seen once. Sequencing used PBMCs, obtained 255 days after intestinal transplant. The receptors were gathered from a human patient who received an intestinal transplant, so some T cells may come from the graft donor.

V usage is TRBV6-1 and J usage is TRBJ1-5, with D possibly TRBD1 on 5 matching bases. There are 17 residues in the CDR3. Germline values: CDR1 MNHNS, CDR2 SASEGT. Trimming pared 0 bases from V and 0 bases from J, leaving 12 bases between. CDR3 sequence reads: CASSEARTRYSNQPQHF. CDR3 sequence (DNA): TGTGCCAGCAGTGAAGCCCGGACAAGGTATAGCAATCAGCCCCAGCATTTT.

With regard to this clone: Other DNA sequences in the sample encode the same CDR3. The V and J genes are TRBV30 and TRBJ1-5; 10 bases are a match to TRBD1. Germline V gene data show CDR1 as GTSNPN and CDR2 as SVGIG (reference sequence). Germline trimming cut 5 bases from V and 4 bases from J; bases unmatched to any gene: 2. The CDR3 runs to 13 residues. This CDR3 is CAWRQGANQPQHF. Here the CDR3 DNA reads TGTGCCTGGCGACAGGGGGCTAATCAGCCCCAGCATTTT. Based on the CDR3 plus reference TRBV30 and TRBJ1-5, the full variable domain is SQTIHQWPATLVQPVGSPLSLECTVEGTSNPNLYWYRQAAGRGLQLLFYSVGIGQISSEVPQNLSASRPQDRQFILSSKKLLLSDSGFYLCAWRQGANQPQHFGDGTRLSIL.

The chain couples TRBV9 to TRBJ1-1; tentative D call: TRBD1 (6 bases). Trimming took off 2 bases at V and 5 bases at J, with 22 bases between the two ends. The CDR3 totals 17 residues. Per the germline V gene, CDR1 is SGDLS and CDR2 is YYNGEE. This CDR3 is CASSVLRQGTVGTEAFF. DNA for the CDR3: TGTGCCAGCAGCGTCCTACGGCAGGGGACTGTAGGTACTGAAGCTTTCTTT.

There are a few counts of this clone. The chain employs TRBV10-2 and TRBJ1-1, with 8 bases identical to TRBD1. This CDR3 is built from 12 residues. Trimming at V came to 2 bases and at J to 11 bases, leaving 4 bases not matched to a gene. CDR1 WSHSY and CDR2 SAAADI come from the germline V gene. This CDR3 reads CASSEVSGGAFF. Here the CDR3 DNA reads TGCGCCAGCAGTGAGGTGTCAGGGGGCGCTTTCTTT.

The chain couples TRBV7-6 to TRBJ2-1; 9 bases are shared with TRBD2. This CDR3 region has 14 residues. Per the germline V gene, CDR1 is SGHVS and CDR2 is FNYEAQ. The junction had 0 bases not matched to a gene; V was cut back by 2 bases and J by 4 bases. For the CDR3, the DNA is TGTGCCAGCAGCTTAAGCGGGGGGTACAATGAGCAGTTCTTC. The encoded protein is CASSLSGGYNEQFF.

The chain carries TRBV19 and TRBJ2-5, with D perhaps TRBD1 (6 bases). Trimming shortened V by 5 bases and J by 3 bases, and 10 bases separated the two germline ends. Looked up from germline, CDR1 is LNHDA and CDR2 is SQIVND (reference sequence). The CDR3 covers 13 residues. CDR3 sequence: CASSVDSEETQYF. The CDR3 bases are TGTGCCAGTAGTGTGGACAGCGAAGAGACCCAGTACTTC.

The CDR3 here is CASSFDRPSNTGELFF. The CDR3 DNA reads as TGTGCCAGCAGTTTCGACAGGCCCTCGAACACCGGGGAGCTGTTTTTT. This rearrangement joins TRBV27 to TRBJ2-2, with D possibly matching TRBD1 (6 bases). CDR1 and CDR2 (germline): MNHEY, SMNVEV (reference sequence). Trimming took 3 bases from V and 0 from J, leaving 11 bases between them. This CDR3 has 16 residues.